A single TCR beta chain is shown here with its context. Its antigen is currently not known. Qualities for individual bases were not recorded, and no much larger clone is one base off. TCRbeta CDR3 regions were amplified from genomic DNA by means of the immunoSEQ Assay, a bias-controlled multiplex PCR. The paper's data handling went like this. Nucleated cell counts per sample were estimated from amplification of reference gene primers within the assay. Sequence reads were collapsed and filtered to measure the absolute abundance of every unique TCRbeta CDR3 rearrangement. For each sample, productive Simpson clonality was calculated by taking the square root of Simpson's diversity index across productive rearrangements. This immuneACCESS table, as held by TCRdb, lists in-frame sequences with V and J called but not all clones. Of the missing ones, under half trace to an unresolved V gene in checked studies; the others have no known cause. The V and J calls and the clone size are those of that table, but D and trimming were determined from the DNA. The sample contains about 240,000 clones, approximately 90% of them found a single time. Clones ranked in the top ten supply about 4% of the sample.

In the prospective study, participants were roughly 18 to 90 years old, resided in 24 geographic areas of the United States, and were enrolled through a virtual design. To assign participants to cohorts, the prospective study relied on clinical history that participants themselves reported in a screening survey and a study questionnaire. ImmuneRACE Cohort 3 recovered participants were defined by two consecutive negative NP/OP PCR tests, healthcare professional clearance, or symptom resolution. Mobile phlebotomists in the prospective study collected whole blood, serum and a nasopharyngeal or oropharyngeal swab from every participant. Prospective study participants could optionally give additional blood draws and questionnaires over a 2-month period. Prospective study blood samples were shipped either frozen or at room temperature before DNA extraction. These data originate in a study of blood T cell repertoires in COVID-19 (TCRdb year 2020). With respect to the entire study: Samples from collaborators originated in the United States, Italy and Spain and spanned both the acute and convalescent phases of COVID-19. The prospective study material was composed of cDNA or gDNA derived from T cells, B-cell-depleted T cells, or PBMCs. Subjects who had been exposed to COVID-19, were actively infected with it, or had recovered from it provided the deeply sampled blood TCRbeta repertoires that made up the dataset. A freely available public database, intended as a resource for researchers studying the immune response to SARS-CoV-2, is where the repertoires were released. The samples were drawn from two sources: the first 160 participants of the ongoing ImmuneRACE study, and 950 to 1,500 subjects contributed by 6 global collaborators. Nearly every sample came with metadata listing a de-identified subject ID, COVID-19 status, age in years and sex. HLA class I and class II types, where available, came from metadata supplied by the sample provider rather than from assay-based typing. The paper's findings and limits, for the study overall: The amount of clinical and demographic metadata varied by source and participant and was provided uncurated.

For CDR1 and CDR2, the germline V gene (reference sequence) lists SGHNT and YYREEE. The CDR3 spans 13 residues, from the cysteine through the phenylalanine. Left in the record is the CDR3 DNA by itself, 39 bases read in frame from the first base. V is clipped by 1 base and J by 5 bases, and the sequence between their germline boundaries is 7 bases long. The clonotype originates from a woman in her 30s who had recovered from COVID-19. The chain couples TRBV5-4 to TRBJ2-1, with a tentative D gene TRBD1 over 5 matching bases. The sequencing input was PBMCs or T cells enriched from blood (not recorded which). The DNA reads as follows: TGTGCCAGCAGCTTGCAGGGAAACAATGAGCAGTTCTTC. It translates to CASSLQGNNEQFF.